Listed here are 22 T cell receptor beta chains from one sample, sequenced in a study of blood T cells in healthy people across ages. Primed by a sample-barcoded 5' primer and a J-beta primer mix, a second PCR proceeded for about 7 to 11 cycles. TCRdb fed the 5' RACE reads into MiXCR, producing one record per CDR3 protein. This repertoire shows about 970,000 distinct CDR3 sequences, roughly 51% found once; its top ten account for 20% to 25%. The material sequenced was blood. All receptors derive from a woman aged 55-70 years in good health.

This clonotype has only a few counts. The chain recombines TRBV24-1 with TRBJ2-1; the match to TRBD2 covers 14 bases. Per germline, CDR1 KGHDR and CDR2 SFDVKD. J gave up 5 bases and V 4 bases, and 3 bases lay outside the gene matches. This CDR3 has 16 residues. CDR3 sequence (DNA): TGTGCCACCAGTGACGGGGGACTAGCGGGAGACAATGAGCAGTTCTTC. It encodes CATSDGGLAGDNEQFF.

The V and J genes are TRBV4-1 and TRBJ2-1; unclear D gene. The germline CDR1 and CDR2 sequences are MGHRA and YSYEKL. The CDR3 consists of 12 residues. V lost 2 bases and J lost 9, with 8 bases in between. The CDR3 DNA sequence: TGCGCCAGCAGCCAAATTTTCGGTGAGCAGTTCTTC. This sequence encodes CASSQIFGEQFF.

This clonotype occurred once. The chain employs TRBV7-9 and TRBJ2-4, with TRBD1 identical over 9 bases. Gene TRBJ2-7 matches the end of the DNA better, so the J call may be wrong. This CDR3 has 17 residues. Germline values: CDR1 SEHNR, CDR2 FQNEAQ (reference sequence). The CDR3 nucleotides read TGTGCCAGCAGCCGGACAGGGGCGGGGTTCTCAGCAATCGAGCAGTACTTC. Encoded protein: CASSRTGAGFSAIEQYF.

This clonotype was detected only a few times. The V gene is TRBV27, the J gene TRBJ2-5, with unresolved D. This CDR3 region has 14 residues. V lost 5 bases, J lost 5 bases, and 15 bases lay in between. Germline CDR1 and CDR2: MNHEY and SMNVEV (reference sequence). The CDR3: CASSPQYESETQYF. The CDR3 nucleotides are TGTGCCAGCAGTCCTCAGTACGAGTCGGAGACCCAGTACTTC.

The chain is built from TRBV4-2 and TRBJ2-1, with D possibly matching TRBD2 (6 bases). Germline V CDR1 and CDR2: LGHNA, YNFKEQ. The CDR3 extends over 12 amino acids. The V end lost 2 bases, the J end lost 7 bases, and 6 bases lay between the germline ends. The CDR3 DNA is TGTGCCAGCAGCCAACTAGCGAATGAGCAGTTCTTC. It yields the protein CASSQLANEQFF.

The gene calls are TRBV20-1 and TRBJ2-1, with 8 bases lining up with TRBD2. Looked up from germline, CDR1 is DFQATT and CDR2 is SNEGSKA (reference sequence). Trimming removed 4 bases from V and 7 bases from J; junction bases left unmatched: 12. The CDR3 has 15 amino acids. The CDR3 reads CSATPASGLKNEQFF. The CDR3 nucleotides are TGCAGTGCTACTCCGGCTAGCGGGTTAAAGAATGAGCAGTTCTTC.

This rearrangement joins TRBV4-1 to TRBJ1-4; D remains unclear. Germline lookup yields CDR1 MGHRA and CDR2 YSYEKL. This CDR3 region has 13 residues. V lost 0 bases and J lost 8, with 7 bases in between. The CDR3 is CASSQDGEEKLFF. The DNA of the CDR3 is TGCGCCAGCAGCCAAGATGGGGAGGAAAAACTGTTTTTT.

This clonotype has a handful of counts. The chain combines TRBV25-1 with TRBJ1-5, with TRBD1 matching over 10 bases. Trimming cost V 6 bases and J 7 bases; bases outside gene matches: 3. The germline CDR1 and CDR2 sequences are MGHDK and SYGVNS. The CDR3 is made up of 13 amino acids. CDR3 in amino acids: CASRGQGWQPQHF. The CDR3 region has the DNA TGTGCCAGCAGGGGACAGGGGTGGCAGCCCCAGCATTTT.

The chain employs TRBV18 and TRBJ2-1; D is unclear. Per the germline V gene, CDR1 is KGHSH and CDR2 is LQKENI. This CDR3 has 16 amino acids. V was cut by 3 bases and J by 0 bases, with 12 bases left in between. Here the CDR3 DNA reads TGTGCCAGCTCACCTCAAGCCATATCCTCCTACAATGAGCAGTTCTTC. Protein sequence: CASSPQAISSYNEQFF.

The chain recombines TRBV4-3 with TRBJ2-7; perhaps TRBD2 as D (6 bases). The germline V and J ends were trimmed by 8 bases and 2 bases, with 16 bases remaining between them. Germline CDR1 LGHNA, CDR2 YSLEER. CDR3 size: 14 residues. CDR3 DNA sequence: TGCGCCAGCGCGACCGGGACTTTTCCCTACGAGCAGTACTTC. As protein: CASATGTFPYEQYF.

Only a few counts were recorded for this clonotype. The chain recombines TRBV7-2 with TRBJ2-1; possibly TRBD2 for D (6 bases). CDR3 length equals 14 residues. CDR1 is SGHTA, CDR2 FQGNSA, per germline. V was clipped by 5 bases and J by 11 bases, with 19 bases between them. The CDR3 nucleotides are TGTGCCAGCAGCGCTTCGGAAACTAGCTTTAAGCAGTTCTTC. Amino acids: CASSASETSFKQFF.

This clonotype turned up a few times. This sequence joins TRBV5-5 and TRBJ2-5, with 10 nucleotides matching TRBD1. Trimming removed 4 bases from V and 2 bases from J; junction bases left unmatched: 5. CDR3 size: 15 residues. Germline V lookup: CDR1 SGHKS, CDR2 YYEKEE (reference sequence). The CDR3 nucleotides read TGTGCCAGCAGCAATCCGGGACAGGGGCAAGAGACCCAGTACTTC. Its translation is CASSNPGQGQETQYF.

This rearrangement joins TRBV7-8 to TRBJ2-5, with 8 positions matching TRBD2. The J call may be incorrect, as the DNA end agrees better with TRBJ2-7. The CDR3 length is 16 residues. The germline CDR1 and CDR2 sequences are SGHVS and FQNEAQ. CDR3 loop: CASSLASGGSGYEQYF. In DNA form, the CDR3 reads TGTGCCAGCAGCTTAGCGTCGGGAGGGTCCGGGTACGAGCAGTACTTC.

In DNA, the CDR3 is TGTGCCAGCAGTTGGACTAGCGGGAGAGCCAGTTCCGAGCAGTACTTC. This encodes CASSWTSGRASSEQYF. The chain employs TRBV6-1 and TRBJ2-5; 13 nucleotides match TRBD2. Near its end, the DNA agrees better with TRBJ2-7, so the J call may be wrong. The CDR3 contains 16 residues. Germline CDR1 is MNHNS and CDR2 is SASEGT.

This chain uses TRBV6-1 with TRBJ1-1; D possibly corresponds to TRBD1 (6 bases). V gave up 2 bases and J gave up 7 bases, with 14 bases separating them. Germline CDR1 is MNHNS and CDR2 is SASEGT. This CDR3 spans 14 amino acids. The CDR3, as DNA: TGTGCCAGCAGTGAAACGACAGGTCCCCTTGAAGCTTTCTTT. Translated: CASSETTGPLEAFF.

This clonotype was seen more than once but under ten times. This chain connects TRBV7-8 to TRBJ2-2; no reliable D call. The CDR3 length is 14 residues. The V end was cut by 5 bases, the J end by 0 bases, with 7 bases between. CDR1 is SGHVS and CDR2 is FQNEAQ in the germline V gene. The CDR3 nucleotides are TGTGCCAGCAGCACGCTGTCGAACACCGGGGAGCTGTTTTTT. This translates into CASSTLSNTGELFF. Combining the CDR3 with reference TRBV7-8 and TRBJ2-2 gives the whole variable domain GAGVSQSPRYKVAKRGQDVALRCDPISGHVSLFWYQQALGQGPEFLTYFQNEAQLDKSGLPSDRFFAERPEGSVSTLKIQRTQQEDSAVYLCASSTLSNTGELFFGEGSRLTVL.

This clonotype appeared a few times. The chain couples TRBV27 to TRBJ2-3, with unresolved D. Trimming left V 7 bases short and J 3 bases short, with 11 bases between. CDR3 length: 13 residues. Germline assignment: CDR1 MNHEY and CDR2 SMNVEV (reference sequence). The CDR3, as DNA: TGTGCCAGCACTCACGCTCGAACAGATACGCAGTATTTT. It is translated as CASTHARTDTQYF.

The chain uses TRBV7-8 and TRBJ2-1, with D perhaps matching TRBD2 (5 bases). The J call is uncertain, as TRBJ2-7 better fits the DNA end. This CDR3 spans 18 amino acids. Looked up from germline, CDR1 is SGHVS and CDR2 is FQNEAQ. The CDR3 nucleotides are TGTGCCAGCAGCTTACTGGCTAGCCCTAAGACCTCCTACAATGAGCAGTACTTC. Protein sequence: CASSLLASPKTSYNEQYF.

The chain carries TRBV20-1 and TRBJ1-6; perhaps TRBD1 as D (6 bases). Germline CDR1 and CDR2: DFQATT and SNEGSKA (reference sequence). The length of the CDR3 is 12 residues. CDR3 nucleotide sequence: TGCAGCGCGCTGGGGGGGGCTTCACCCCTCCACTTT. Its translation is CSALGGASPLHF.

This clonotype turned up a few times. The gene calls are TRBV4-2 and TRBJ2-3; the D call may be TRBD1 or TRBD2 (5 bases each). The CDR3 sequence is 16 residues long. CDR1 LGHNA and CDR2 YNFKEQ come from the germline V gene. Trimming removed 1 base at V and 11 bases at J, with 22 bases between. CDR3 in DNA: TGTGCCAGCAGCCAAGGGGCATCGGAGTGGGGACCCGAGCAGTATTTT. As protein: CASSQGASEWGPEQYF.

Details on this clonotype: Mismatch with germline at one junction end may stem from a read error. The chain couples TRBV4-3 to TRBJ2-6; TRBD2 matches at 10 bases. Germline loops: CDR1 LGHNA, CDR2 YSLEER. The CDR3 has 20 amino acids. The CDR3, as DNA: TGCGCCAGCAGTCCCAGATTAGGGACTAGCGACCCCTCTGGGACCAACGTCCTGACTTTC. Translation: CASSPRLGTSDPSGTNVLTF.

V is TRBV6-5 and J is TRBJ1-2; 10 nucleotides line up with TRBD1. This CDR3 comprises 15 residues. J lost 4 bases, V lost 0 bases, and 2 bases had no gene match. Germline CDR1 is MNHEY and CDR2 is SVGAGI. In DNA form, the CDR3 reads TGTGCCAGCAGTTACTCGGGGACAGGGGCCTATGGCTACACCTTC. Translated, it gives CASSYSGTGAYGYTF.